These 20 T cell receptor beta chains share one sample of origin, sequenced in a study of breast tumors, draining lymph nodes, adjacent tissues. Breast cancer patients provided tissue from their axillary draining lymph nodes. TCRdb redid the calling of the multiplex PCR reads with MiXCR, one entry per CDR3 protein. This table holds fewer than 200,000 distinct CDR3 sequences, roughly 30% found once. Sequencing was performed on axillary lymph node tissue. Receptors were obtained from a female donor with breast cancer. Some clones in this sample may be carry-over from other donors' samples.

This clonotype was recorded many times. V is TRBV13 and J is TRBJ1-3; D unclear. Germline V CDR1 and CDR2: PRHDT, FYEKMQ (reference sequence). V gave up 0 bases and J gave up 2 bases, with 11 bases separating them. The CDR3 has 16 residues. The CDR3 sequence is CASSLGHQNPGNTIYF. The CDR3 DNA sequence: TGTGCCAGCAGCTTAGGACACCAGAACCCTGGAAACACCATATATTTT.

This clonotype turned up a few times. This chain uses TRBV6-5 with TRBJ2-7, with 13 nucleotides matching TRBD2. This CDR3 is built from 16 residues. With V trimmed by 5 bases and J by 2 bases, 6 bases remained unmatched. Per germline, CDR1 MNHEY and CDR2 SVGAGI. CDR3 coding DNA: TGTGCCAGCAGTCCCTTTGGACTAGCGGGGGCCTACGAGCAGTACTTC. Residues: CASSPFGLAGAYEQYF.

This chain's CDR3 is CASSQQGYFTDTQYF. For the CDR3, the DNA is TGTGCCAGCAGTCAACAAGGGTATTTCACAGATACGCAGTATTTT. The V gene is TRBV6-1, the J gene TRBJ2-3; D gene ambiguous. Germline assignment: CDR1 MNHNS and CDR2 SASEGT. Trimming left V 5 bases short and J 2 bases short, with 14 bases between. The CDR3 is made up of 15 amino acids.

This sequence joins TRBV20-1 and TRBJ2-3; 12 nucleotides agree with TRBD2. The ends lost 4 bases at V and 14 bases at J; junction bases unmatched: 10. Germline V gene data show CDR1 as DFQATT and CDR2 as SNEGSKA (reference sequence). The CDR3 is 13 amino acids. CDR3 protein: CSAKRTSGDNRYF. CDR3 bases: TGCAGTGCTAAGCGGACTAGCGGGGATAACAGGTATTTT.

This chain uses TRBV7-6 with TRBJ2-2, with 9 bases lining up with TRBD1. The CDR3 is 17 amino acids. The ends lost 1 base at V and 8 bases at J; junction bases unmatched: 11. Germline assignment: CDR1 SGHVS and CDR2 FNYEAQ. Here the CDR3 DNA reads TGTGCCAGCAGCTTAGAGGCGCGGACAGGGGCCACGGGGGAGCTGTTTTTT. Its protein is CASSLEARTGATGELFF.

J is TRBJ2-5 and V is TRBV27; 7 bases agree with TRBD1. The trim removed 5 bases at V and 5 bases at J, leaving 11 bases unmatched. The CDR3 is 15 amino acids. The V gene's germline CDR1 is MNHEY and CDR2 SMNVEV (reference sequence). CDR3 in amino acids: CASSPVEGAPETQYF. CDR3 coding DNA: TGTGCCAGCAGTCCCGTCGAGGGGGCGCCTGAGACCCAGTACTTC.

This sequence joins TRBV2 and TRBJ1-6; unclear D gene. Trimming removed 3 bases from V and 14 bases from J, with 2 bases in between. Germline CDR1 is SNHLY and CDR2 is FYNNEI. The CDR3 contains 9 residues. The CDR3 reads CASSEALHF. For the CDR3, the DNA is TGTGCCAGCAGTGAGGCCCTCCACTTT.

This clonotype was recorded a few times. A much more abundant neighbour one base away suggests this may be a read error. The CDR3 ends on some other residue instead of the conserved phenylalanine or tryptophan, so this is likely a read error. The V and J genes are TRBV19 and TRBJ1-2, with a tentative D call TRBD1 (5 bases). This CDR3 contains 16 residues. V was pared by 7 bases and J by 1 base, with 19 bases between. Germline CDR1 LNHDA, CDR2 SQIVND (reference sequence). This chain's CDR3 is CASTRRVGLLNYGYTS. DNA for the CDR3: TGTGCCAGTACTCGAAGGGTGGGACTCCTTAACTATGGCTACACCTCC.

With regard to this clonotype: This may be a read error, as it is one base from a much larger clone. The rearrangement uses TRBV6-2 or TRBV6-3 and TRBJ2-5; D gene ambiguous. With 0 bases removed from V and 5 bases from J, the gap between germline ends came to 10 bases. This CDR3 is 14 amino acids long. Germline V gene lookup returns CDR1 MNHEY and CDR2 SVGEGT. The CDR3: CASSYSLALETQYF. The CDR3 coding sequence is TGTGCCAGCAGTTACTCATTGGCATTGGAGACCCAGTACTTC.

This clonotype was observed at least ten times. The chain couples TRBV7-6 to TRBJ2-7; 8 nucleotides agree with TRBD1. Germline CDR1 reads SGHVS; CDR2 reads FNYEAQ. V was clipped by 5 bases and J by 12 bases; unmatched bases: 15. The CDR3 has 14 amino acids. The chain's CDR3 is CASSPMRVGQGMYF. The CDR3 DNA is TGTGCCAGCAGCCCGATGAGGGTTGGACAGGGCATGTACTTC.

This clonotype has only a few counts. CDR3 region: CASRLQNRWGERANEKLFF. Here the CDR3 DNA reads TGTGCCAGCAGGCTCCAAAATAGGTGGGGGGAACGAGCTAATGAAAAACTGTTTTTT. The genes are TRBV6-1 and TRBJ1-4, with a tentative D call TRBD1 (5 bases). The CDR3 contains 19 residues. Trimming took 6 bases from V and 3 from J, leaving 26 bases between them. CDR1 is MNHNS, CDR2 SASEGT, per germline.

In its sample, this clonotype was seen a few times. A much larger clone differs by one base, so this may be a read error. This chain joins TRBV19 and TRBJ1-3; 9 nucleotides align to TRBD1. Germline assignment: CDR1 LNHDA and CDR2 SQIVND (reference sequence). This CDR3 has 20 amino acids. Here the CDR3 reads CASSFDRQGESKDPGTTIYF. In nucleotides, the CDR3 is TGTGCCAGTAGCTTCGATAGACAGGGGGAATCCAAGGATCCTGGAACCACCATATATTTT. Combining the CDR3 with reference TRBV19 and TRBJ1-3 gives the whole variable domain DGGITQSPKYLFRKEGQNVTLSCEQNLNHDAMYWYRQDPGQGLRLIYYSQIVNDFQKGDIAEGYSVSREKKESFPLTVTSAQKNPTAFYLCASSFDRQGESKDPGTTIYFGEGSWLTVV.

This clonotype was seen a few times. Written as DNA, the CDR3 is TGTGCCAGCAGGGGGGGCACTGAAGCTTTCTTT. It yields the protein CASRGGTEAFF. The rearrangement uses TRBV7-2 and TRBJ1-1; possible D gene TRBD1, 5 bases. Germline values: CDR1 SGHTA, CDR2 FQGNSA. V was shortened by 6 bases and J by 4 bases, with 6 bases between the two germline ends. The CDR3 has 11 residues.

This clonotype was seen at least ten times. The chain uses TRBV2 and TRBJ2-3, with 10 bases lining up with TRBD2. Losses at the gene ends were 10 bases for V and 4 bases for J; bases not matched to a gene: 8. CDR1 is SNHLY and CDR2 is FYNNEI in the germline V gene. The CDR3 consists of 14 residues. This CDR3 reads CATERGGVPDTQYF. CDR3 DNA: TGTGCCACGGAGCGGGGGGGCGTGCCAGATACGCAGTATTTT.

In DNA form, the CDR3 reads TGTGCGGGCAGCTTAGTACTAGGGCCCAATGAGCAGTTCTTC. It codes for CAGSLVLGPNEQFF. The chain joins TRBV7-9 to TRBJ2-1, with D perhaps matching TRBD2 (5 bases). The CDR3 runs to 14 residues. Looked up from germline, CDR1 is SEHNR and CDR2 is FQNEAQ (reference sequence).

This clonotype appeared many times. The J gene is TRBJ2-5, the V gene TRBV4-2; 11 bases map to TRBD1. V was clipped by 0 bases and J by 5 bases; unmatched bases: 14. Germline V CDR1 and CDR2: LGHNA, YNFKEQ. The length of the CDR3 is 19 residues. The CDR3 DNA reads as TGTGCCAGCAGCCAAGATTGGTTTTTTGCGGGACAGGGGGTGGAGACCCAGTACTTC. It yields the protein CASSQDWFFAGQGVETQYF.

The chain carries TRBV12-3 or TRBV12-4 and TRBJ2-1; 14 nucleotides match TRBD2. The CDR3 totals 16 residues. The V gene end was trimmed by 6 bases and the J gene end by 15 bases; junction bases not matched to a gene: 16. The chain's CDR3 is CASRPGTSGGAPRAFF. The CDR3 DNA sequence: TGTGCCAGCAGACCAGGGACTAGCGGGGGTGCGCCGAGGGCGTTCTTC.

This clonotype turned up a few times. The rearrangement uses TRBV27 and TRBJ2-7; 8 nucleotides align to TRBD2. CDR3 length equals 15 residues. V trimming: 0 bases; J trimming: 6 bases; junction bases outside the gene matches: 7. Germline V CDR1 and CDR2: MNHEY, SMNVEV (reference sequence). The chain's CDR3 is CASSLSTSGRSEQYF. The CDR3 DNA follows: TGTGCCAGCAGTTTATCTACCAGCGGGAGATCCGAGCAGTACTTC.

This clonotype was recorded a few times. A much larger clonotype is one base distant, so this may be a read error. The chain combines TRBV20-1 with TRBJ2-7; D tentatively fits TRBD1 or TRBD2 (6 bases each). Germline CDR1 DFQATT, CDR2 SNEGSKA (reference sequence). The CDR3 is made up of 14 amino acids. The V gene lost 3 bases and the J gene lost 6 bases, with 18 bases spanning the gap. Written as DNA, the CDR3 is TGCAGTGCTAGCGGGGGCAGGGCGGTGGGCGAGCAGTACTTC. This codes for CSASGGRAVGEQYF.

This clonotype appeared many times. The V gene is TRBV11-3, the J gene TRBJ2-7, with D perhaps TRBD2 (6 bases). The V end lost 7 bases, the J end lost 7 bases, and 20 bases lay between the germline ends. Looked up from germline, CDR1 is SGHNT and CDR2 is YENEEA. The CDR3 length is 14 residues. DNA for the CDR3: TGTGCCAGCAACCCCGAAGGGCGGGATGGGGAGCAGTACTTC. Its translation: CASNPEGRDGEQYF.